This T cell receptor (beta chain) originates from a study of blood T cells in healthy people across ages. Regarding the study as a whole: Unknown donor CMV status possibly confounded expanded clonotype changes. Researchers deemed the diversity estimates from one million T cells underestimates.

On this clonotype itself: Its antigen is still unknown.

V gave up 0 bases and J gave up 6 bases, with 8 bases separating them. The CDR3 runs 12 residues. Germline assignment: CDR1 DFQATT and CDR2 SNEGSKA (reference sequence). A J-beta primer mix and a sample-barcoded 5' primer were used in a second PCR of roughly 7 to 12 cycles. Each cDNA molecule was tagged by a template-switch adaptor that had 12 random nucleotides. Each CDR3 protein gets one entry after TCRdb re-called the 5' RACE reads with MiXCR. Of 500,000 to 600,000 distinct CDR3 sequences detected, approximately 27% appear once; the ten largest clones hold about 18%. The TCR sequence derives from a woman in her 70s in good health. Material for sequencing was blood. V usage is TRBV20-1 and J usage is TRBJ1-2, with D tentatively TRBD1 (5 bases). This chain's CDR3 is CSARDRGNGYTF. The CDR3 region has the DNA TGCAGTGCTAGAGACCGGGGGAATGGCTACACCTTC.